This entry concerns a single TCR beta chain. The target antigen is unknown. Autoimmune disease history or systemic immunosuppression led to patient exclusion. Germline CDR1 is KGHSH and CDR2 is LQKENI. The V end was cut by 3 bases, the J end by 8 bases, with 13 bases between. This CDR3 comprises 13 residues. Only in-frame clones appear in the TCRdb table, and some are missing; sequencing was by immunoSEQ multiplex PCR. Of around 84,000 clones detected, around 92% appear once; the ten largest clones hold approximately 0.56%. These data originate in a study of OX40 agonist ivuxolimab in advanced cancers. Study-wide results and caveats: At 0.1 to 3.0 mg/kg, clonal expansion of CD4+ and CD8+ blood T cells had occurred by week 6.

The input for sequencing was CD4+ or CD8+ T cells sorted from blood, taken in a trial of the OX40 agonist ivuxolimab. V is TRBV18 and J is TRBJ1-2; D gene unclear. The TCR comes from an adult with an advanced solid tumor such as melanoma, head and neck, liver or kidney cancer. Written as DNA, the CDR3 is TGTGCCAGCTCACCCGGTCCTGAGGAGGGCTACACCTTC. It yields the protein CASSPGPEEGYTF.